Here is one T cell receptor beta chain with its context. What it binds is not known. This sample was taken from a study of cytomegalovirus exposure and HLA in healthy donors. Study-wide findings and caveats: Analyzed later, association rates of TCRs varied across HLA loci, with DRB1 most and HLA-C fewest.

Donors were nominally healthy when sampled, though unrecorded immune exposures were likely. Germline loops: CDR1 MNHEY, CDR2 SVGAGI. J was trimmed by 7 bases and V by 6 bases; bases with no gene match: 10. The CDR3 is 14 amino acids. Use of 60 Vbeta and 13 Jbeta primers characterized the PCR. The authors' processing: It was a later analysis that counted tens of millions of unique TCR beta chains, of which 9 million to 13 million were shared. Assay: immunoSEQ multiplex PCR; the TCRdb copy retains only in-frame clones and omits some. The V and J calls and clone size come from that table; D and trimming were worked out from the DNA. Of 100,000 to 150,000 clones detected, about 86% appear once; the ten largest clones hold about 0.74%.

The chain carries TRBV6-5 and TRBJ2-5; 8 bases fit TRBD1. Material for sequencing was PBMCs. The TCR comes from a man younger than 35 in good health and CMV-seronegative. CDR3 residues: CASSRPGQGGTQYF. The CDR3 DNA reads TGTGCCAGCAGCCGACCCGGACAGGGCGGGACCCAGTACTTC.